Following are 20 T cell receptor beta chains from one sample sequenced in a study of blood T cell repertoires in COVID-19. Clones were sequenced by immunoSEQ multiplex PCR, and TCRdb holds only the in-frame ones, with some missing. The sample lists under 95,000 clones; about 86% were seen once. Sequencing was done on a sample of peripheral blood. These receptors originate from a woman of 80 years or more with acute or convalescent COVID-19.

This clone was observed once. The J gene is TRBJ1-1, the V gene TRBV9, with D unclear. V dropped 0 bases and J dropped 4 bases, with 16 bases sitting between them. Germline loops: CDR1 SGDLS, CDR2 YYNGEE. The CDR3 contains 16 residues. The CDR3 DNA reads TGTGCCAGCAGCGTAGGGTATGAGATCGGGTTCACTGAAGCTTTCTTT. It translates to CASSVGYEIGFTEAFF.

This chain joins TRBV24-1 and TRBJ1-2; no clear D gene. The germline V and J ends were trimmed by 9 bases and 4 bases, with 17 bases remaining between them. The V gene's germline CDR1 is KGHDR and CDR2 SFDVKD. The CDR3 loop spans 14 amino acids. The CDR3, as DNA: TGTGCCACCTTACCACCGGGTCGTGGCTATGGCTACACCTTC. Protein sequence: CATLPPGRGYGYTF.

The rearrangement links TRBV9 to TRBJ2-1, with D possibly TRBD2 on 6 matching bases. Trimming cost V 1 base and J 0 bases, with 11 bases left between them. The CDR3 is 16 amino acids. The germline V gene encodes CDR1 SGDLS and CDR2 YYNGEE. The CDR3 sequence: CASSVTSLSSYNEQFF. The CDR3 DNA follows: TGTGCCAGCAGCGTAACTAGCCTGAGCTCCTACAATGAGCAGTTCTTC.

The chain links TRBV4-1 to TRBJ2-7; TRBD2 matches at 11 bases. CDR3 length equals 15 residues. The germline CDR1 and CDR2 sequences are MGHRA and YSYEKL. With 4 bases clipped from V and 12 bases from J, the junction kept 14 bases outside the gene matches. The CDR3 loop reads CASSPGGLAGGQGYF. The CDR3 DNA reads as TGCGCCAGCAGCCCGGGGGGGCTAGCGGGGGGCCAGGGGTACTTC.

The chain couples TRBV11-2 to TRBJ2-5, with D perhaps TRBD1 (6 bases). Germline V CDR1 and CDR2: SGHAT, FQNNGV. This CDR3 has 14 amino acids. V dropped 5 bases and J dropped 7 bases, with 17 bases sitting between them. Here the CDR3 reads CASSLGQGVGTQYF. CDR3 bases: TGTGCCAGCAGCCTGGGACAAGGGGTTGGGACCCAGTACTTC. The whole variable domain, filled in from reference TRBV11-2 and TRBJ2-5, reads EAGVAQSPRYKIIEKRQSVAFWCNPISGHATLYWYQQILGQGPKLLIQFQNNGVVDDSQLPKDRFSAERLKGVDSTLKIQPAKLEDSAVYLCASSLGQGVGTQYFGPGTRLLVL.

The chain joins TRBV7-2 to TRBJ1-5, with 11 nucleotides matching TRBD1. Germline CDR1 is SGHTA and CDR2 is FQGNSA. The CDR3 contains 14 residues. J was trimmed by 7 bases and V by 5 bases; bases with no gene match: 4. Written as DNA, the CDR3 is TGTGCCAGCAGCCGGACAGGGGGCGACCAGCCCCAGCATTTT. The encoded protein is CASSRTGGDQPQHF.

This chain links TRBV28 with TRBJ1-5; D remains unclear. Germline V gives CDR1 MDHEN, CDR2 SYDVKM. This CDR3 is built from 14 residues. The germline V and J ends were trimmed by 1 base and 2 bases, with 6 bases remaining between them. The CDR3 reads CASSLFNGNQPQHF. The CDR3 bases are TGTGCCAGCAGTTTATTCAATGGCAATCAGCCCCAGCATTTT.

This clone was seen only once. This chain connects TRBV27 to TRBJ1-2, with 11 positions matching TRBD1. V shed 6 bases, J shed 4 bases, and the junction held 10 bases outside the gene matches. The CDR3 is 16 residues long. Per germline, CDR1 MNHEY and CDR2 SMNVEV (reference sequence). CDR3 nucleotides: TGTGCCAGCAGCCGGACAGGGGGCGTTTCAGGCTATGGCTACACCTTC. This sequence encodes CASSRTGGVSGYGYTF.

The V and J genes are TRBV11-3 and TRBJ2-5; 7 positions match TRBD1. J was trimmed by 4 bases and V by 5 bases; bases with no gene match: 7. Germline-derived CDR1 and CDR2 are SGHNT and YENEEA. This CDR3 comprises 14 residues. The CDR3 loop is CASSRLSGGETQYF. The CDR3 DNA follows: TGTGCCAGCAGCCGATTGTCAGGGGGAGAGACCCAGTACTTC.

This clone was detected once. The chain carries TRBV24-1 and TRBJ2-1; 7 bases line up with TRBD1. The CDR3 runs 11 residues. Germline loops: CDR1 KGHDR, CDR2 SFDVKD. Trimming removed 8 bases from V and 7 bases from J; junction bases left unmatched: 1. CDR3 nucleotides: TGTGCCACCACCAGGGGGAATGAGCAGTTCTTC. Translation gives CATTRGNEQFF.

The J gene is TRBJ1-4, the V gene TRBV6-6; tentatively, D is TRBD1 (5 bases). V lost 8 bases and J lost 4, with 11 bases in between. This CDR3 has 13 residues. The germline V gene has CDR1 MNHNY and CDR2 SVGAGI (reference sequence). The CDR3 here is CASGGGFNEKLFF. CDR3 DNA: TGTGCCAGCGGGGGGGGGTTTAATGAAAAACTGTTTTTT.

The CDR3 sequence: CASSFRGYEGGYTF. The CDR3 DNA is TGTGCCAGCAGTTTCAGGGGTTATGAGGGTGGCTACACCTTC. V gene TRBV27 combines with J gene TRBJ1-2; D is possibly TRBD1 (6 bases). The CDR3 loop spans 14 amino acids. Germline V CDR1 and CDR2: MNHEY, SMNVEV (reference sequence). Trimming pared 3 bases from V and 7 bases from J, leaving 15 bases between.

The V gene is TRBV7-9, the J gene TRBJ1-4; 7 bases line up with TRBD1. The CDR3 consists of 16 residues. Germline-derived CDR1 and CDR2 are SEHNR and FQNEAQ (reference sequence). Losses at the gene ends were 5 bases for V and 7 bases for J; bases not matched to a gene: 13. CDR3 protein: CASSPRDRLLSEKLFF. In DNA form, the CDR3 reads TGTGCCAGCAGCCCCAGGGACAGACTATTAAGTGAAAAACTGTTTTTT.

The V call is TRBV19, the J call TRBJ2-7; 9 nucleotides agree with TRBD1. Unmatched junction bases numbered 8, after V lost 5 bases and J lost 0 bases. The V gene's germline CDR1 is LNHDA and CDR2 SQIVND (reference sequence). CDR3 length equals 16 residues. CDR3 bases: TGTGCCAGTAGTGTTTCCTGGACAGGGGCCTCCTACGAGCAGTACTTC. Its translation: CASSVSWTGASYEQYF.

The chain is built from TRBV27 and TRBJ1-1; D gene ambiguous. Germline loops: CDR1 MNHEY, CDR2 SMNVEV (reference sequence). Between the trimmed V and J ends, which lost 4 bases and 2 bases, there was a span of 8 bases. The CDR3 is made up of 13 amino acids. This chain's CDR3 is CASSSRANTEAFF. The CDR3 bases are TGTGCCAGCAGTTCGCGGGCCAACACTGAAGCTTTCTTT.

This chain joins TRBV19 and TRBJ1-2; 9 bases match TRBD1. The junction had 11 bases not matched to a gene; V was cut back by 4 bases and J by 8 bases. The CDR3 runs to 15 residues. The germline V gene has CDR1 LNHDA and CDR2 SQIVND (reference sequence). As DNA, the CDR3 is TGTGCCAGTAGTACAACAGGGGGCGCGATAGGCGGCTACACCTTC. This sequence encodes CASSTTGGAIGGYTF.

The rearrangement links TRBV7-9 to TRBJ2-7; 9 bases agree with TRBD1. The CDR3 runs to 15 residues. Germline CDR1 and CDR2: SEHNR and FQNEAQ (reference sequence). Germline trimming cut 5 bases from V and 12 bases from J; bases unmatched to any gene: 17. This CDR3 reads CASSRGQGMVLGLYF. The CDR3 DNA reads as TGTGCCAGCAGCCGGGGACAGGGTATGGTTTTGGGGCTGTACTTC.

The J gene is TRBJ2-7, the V gene TRBV4-1, with a possible D match to TRBD1 (6 bases). The CDR3 runs to 15 residues. The V gene lost 5 bases and the J gene lost 6 bases, with 20 bases spanning the gap. Germline V gives CDR1 MGHRA, CDR2 YSYEKL. CDR3 bases: TGCGCCAGCAGCGGAAGGGGGTTTGGGGGTAGCGAGCAGTACTTC. This encodes CASSGRGFGGSEQYF.

The J gene is TRBJ2-3, the V gene TRBV7-3, with 9 bases matching TRBD2. V was clipped by 5 bases and J by 7 bases; unmatched bases: 10. CDR1 SGHTA and CDR2 FQGTGA come from the germline V gene. CDR3 length: 15 residues. The CDR3 reads CASSASGGPGNTQYF. DNA for the CDR3: TGTGCCAGCAGCGCCAGCGGGGGGCCGGGAAATACGCAGTATTTT.

The rearrangement uses TRBV9 and TRBJ1-2; D ambiguous. The CDR3 sequence is 15 residues long. V dropped 0 bases and J dropped 4 bases, with 13 bases sitting between them. Germline V CDR1 and CDR2: SGDLS, YYNGEE. The CDR3 sequence is CASSVGSDNGYGYTF. The CDR3 DNA reads as TGTGCCAGCAGCGTAGGGTCCGATAACGGCTATGGCTACACCTTC. The entire variable domain, with the rest obtained from reference TRBV9 and TRBJ1-2, is as follows: DSGVTQTPKHLITATGQRVTLRCSPRSGDLSVYWYQQSLDQGLQFLIQYYNGEERAKGNILERFSAQQFPDLHSELNLSSLELGDSALYFCASSVGSDNGYGYTFGSGTRLTVV.